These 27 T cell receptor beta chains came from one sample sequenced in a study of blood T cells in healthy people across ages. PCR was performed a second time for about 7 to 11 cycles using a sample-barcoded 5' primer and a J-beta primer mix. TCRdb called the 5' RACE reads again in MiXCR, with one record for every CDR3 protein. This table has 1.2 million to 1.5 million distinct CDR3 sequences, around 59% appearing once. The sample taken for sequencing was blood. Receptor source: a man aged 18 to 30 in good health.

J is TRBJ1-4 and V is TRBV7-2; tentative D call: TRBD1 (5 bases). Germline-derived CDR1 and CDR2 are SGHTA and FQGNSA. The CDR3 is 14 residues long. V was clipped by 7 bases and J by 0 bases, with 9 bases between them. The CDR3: CASTAGTTNEKLFF. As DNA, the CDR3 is TGTGCCAGCACCGCAGGGACAACTAATGAAAAACTGTTTTTT.

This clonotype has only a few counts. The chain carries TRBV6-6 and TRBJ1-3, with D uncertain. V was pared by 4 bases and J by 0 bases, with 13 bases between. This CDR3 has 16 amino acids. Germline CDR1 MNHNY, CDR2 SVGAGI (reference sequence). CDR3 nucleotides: TGTGCCAGCAGTTCTCCGGGGAGGTCCTCTGGAAACACCATATATTTT. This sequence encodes CASSSPGRSSGNTIYF.

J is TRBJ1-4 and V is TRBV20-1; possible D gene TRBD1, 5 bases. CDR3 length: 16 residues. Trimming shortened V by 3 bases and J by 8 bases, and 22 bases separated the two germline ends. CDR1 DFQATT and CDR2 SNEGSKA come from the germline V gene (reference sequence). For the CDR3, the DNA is TGCAGTGCTAGCCCACCGCCGACAGAGACCTCGGAAAAACTGTTTTTT. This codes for CSASPPPTETSEKLFF.

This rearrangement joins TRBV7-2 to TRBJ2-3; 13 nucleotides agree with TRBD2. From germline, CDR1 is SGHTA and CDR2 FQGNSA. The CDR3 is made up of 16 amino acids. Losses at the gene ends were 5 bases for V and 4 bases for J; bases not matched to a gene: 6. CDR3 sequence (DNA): TGTGCCAGCAGCCGCCCCACTAGCGGGAGGGCAGATACGCAGTATTTT. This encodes CASSRPTSGRADTQYF. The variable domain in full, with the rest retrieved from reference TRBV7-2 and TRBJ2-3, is GAGVSQSPSNKVTEKGKDVELRCDPISGHTALYWYRQSLGQGLEFLIYFQGNSAPDKSGLPSDRFSAERTGGSVSTLTIQRTQQEDSAVYLCASSRPTSGRADTQYFGPGTRLTVL.

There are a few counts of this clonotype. CDR3 residues: CASSLTGGSATNEKLFF. CDR3 DNA sequence: TGTGCCAGCAGCTTGACAGGGGGTAGTGCAACTAATGAAAAACTGTTTTTT. The chain is built from TRBV3-1 and TRBJ1-4; 9 positions match TRBD1. The CDR3 runs 17 residues. Germline V gives CDR1 LGHDT, CDR2 YNNKEL (reference sequence). The trim removed 5 bases at V and 0 bases at J, leaving 7 bases unmatched.

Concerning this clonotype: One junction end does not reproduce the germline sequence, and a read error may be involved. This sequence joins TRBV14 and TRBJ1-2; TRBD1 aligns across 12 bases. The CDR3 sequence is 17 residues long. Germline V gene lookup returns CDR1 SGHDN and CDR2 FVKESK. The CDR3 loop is CASSKVSGTGGLYGHTF. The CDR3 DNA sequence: TGTGCCAGCAGCAAAGTATCCGGGACAGGGGGCCTCTATGGCCACACCTTC.

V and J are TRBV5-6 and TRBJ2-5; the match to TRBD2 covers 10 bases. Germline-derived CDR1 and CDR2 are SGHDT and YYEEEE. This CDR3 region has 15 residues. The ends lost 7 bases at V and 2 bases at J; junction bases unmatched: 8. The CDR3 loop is CASGPLAGGQETQYF. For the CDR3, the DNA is TGTGCCAGCGGACCGTTAGCGGGGGGACAAGAGACCCAGTACTTC.

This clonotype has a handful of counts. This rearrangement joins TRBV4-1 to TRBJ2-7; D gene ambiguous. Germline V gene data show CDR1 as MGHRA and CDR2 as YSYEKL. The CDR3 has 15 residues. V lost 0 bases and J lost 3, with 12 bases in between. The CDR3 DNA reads TGCGCCAGCAGCCAAGAGGGATGGGAAATCTACGAGCAGTACTTC. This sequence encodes CASSQEGWEIYEQYF.

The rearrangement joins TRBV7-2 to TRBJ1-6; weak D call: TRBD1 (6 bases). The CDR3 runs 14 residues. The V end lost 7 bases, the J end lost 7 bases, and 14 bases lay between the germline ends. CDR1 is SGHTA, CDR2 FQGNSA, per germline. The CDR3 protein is CASKPTGSNSPLHF. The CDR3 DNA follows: TGTGCCAGCAAACCGACAGGTTCAAATTCACCCCTCCACTTT.

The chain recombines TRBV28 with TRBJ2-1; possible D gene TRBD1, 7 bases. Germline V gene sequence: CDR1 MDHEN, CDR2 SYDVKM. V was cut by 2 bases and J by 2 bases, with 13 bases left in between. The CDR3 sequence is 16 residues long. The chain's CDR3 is CASSLRRRGPYNEQFF. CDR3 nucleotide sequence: TGTGCCAGCAGTTTACGTCGGAGGGGGCCCTACAATGAGCAGTTCTTC.

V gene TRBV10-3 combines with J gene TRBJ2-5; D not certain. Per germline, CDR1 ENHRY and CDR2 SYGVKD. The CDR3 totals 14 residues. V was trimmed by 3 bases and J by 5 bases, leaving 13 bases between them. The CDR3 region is CAISESRVSETQYF. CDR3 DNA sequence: TGTGCCATCAGTGAATCTAGGGTCTCGGAGACCCAGTACTTC.

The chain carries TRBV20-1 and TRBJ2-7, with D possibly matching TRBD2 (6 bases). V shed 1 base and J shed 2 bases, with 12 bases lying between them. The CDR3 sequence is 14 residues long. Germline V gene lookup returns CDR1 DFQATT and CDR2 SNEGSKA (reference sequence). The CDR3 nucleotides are TGCAGTGCTAGAGGGGGCGGGATGGCCTACGAGCAGTACTTC. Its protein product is CSARGGGMAYEQYF.

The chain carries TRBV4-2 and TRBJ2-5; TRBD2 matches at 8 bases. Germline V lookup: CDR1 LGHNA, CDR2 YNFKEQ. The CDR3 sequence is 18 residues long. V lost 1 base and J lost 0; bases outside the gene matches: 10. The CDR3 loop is CASSQVGLERGYQETQYF. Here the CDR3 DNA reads TGTGCCAGCAGCCAAGTAGGTCTGGAGCGGGGGTACCAAGAGACCCAGTACTTC.

For the CDR3, the DNA is TGTGCCAGCAGCAAGACTAGCGGGGATTACAATGAGCAGTTCTTC. Encoded protein: CASSKTSGDYNEQFF. The chain combines TRBV6-2 or TRBV6-3 with TRBJ2-1; the match to TRBD2 covers 11 bases. This CDR3 has 15 amino acids. CDR1 and CDR2 from the germline V gene are MNHEY and SVGEGT. With 6 bases clipped from V and 4 bases from J, the junction kept 5 bases outside the gene matches.

CDR3 nucleotide sequence: TGTGCCAGCAGTGACCCCCTGGGGGCGTCCGGGGGGTACAATGAGCAGTTCTTC. It specifies CASSDPLGASGGYNEQFF. This rearrangement joins TRBV25-1 to TRBJ2-1; perhaps TRBD2 as D (7 bases). Looked up from germline, CDR1 is MGHDK and CDR2 is SYGVNS. V was clipped by 3 bases and J by 4 bases, with 22 bases between them. This CDR3 has 18 residues. The complete variable domain, with remaining parts taken from reference TRBV25-1 and TRBJ2-1, reads EADIYQTPRYLVIGTGKKITLECSQTMGHDKMYWYQQDPGMELHLIHYSYGVNSTEKGDLSSESTVSRIRTEHFPLTLESARPSHTSQYLCASSDPLGASGGYNEQFFGPGTRLTVL.

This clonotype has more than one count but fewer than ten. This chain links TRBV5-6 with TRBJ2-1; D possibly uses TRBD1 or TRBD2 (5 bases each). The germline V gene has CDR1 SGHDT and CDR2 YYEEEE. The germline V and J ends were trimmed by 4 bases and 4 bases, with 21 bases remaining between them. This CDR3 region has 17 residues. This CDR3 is CASSKRPGPRLYNEQFF. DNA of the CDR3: TGTGCCAGCAGCAAACGACCGGGACCGCGTCTGTACAATGAGCAGTTCTTC. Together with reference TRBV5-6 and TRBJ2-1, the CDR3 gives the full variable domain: DAGVTQSPTHLIKTRGQQVTLRCSPKSGHDTVSWYQQALGQGPQFIFQYYEEEERQRGNFPDRFSGHQFPNYSSELNVNALLLGDSALYLCASSKRPGPRLYNEQFFGPGTRLTVL.

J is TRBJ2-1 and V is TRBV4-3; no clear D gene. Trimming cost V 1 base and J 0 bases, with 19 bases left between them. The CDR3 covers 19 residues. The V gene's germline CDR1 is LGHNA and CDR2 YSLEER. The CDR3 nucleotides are TGCGCCAGCAGCCAAGTAGAGTTGTCAGCGTCGAGCTCCTACAATGAGCAGTTCTTC. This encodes CASSQVELSASSSYNEQFF.

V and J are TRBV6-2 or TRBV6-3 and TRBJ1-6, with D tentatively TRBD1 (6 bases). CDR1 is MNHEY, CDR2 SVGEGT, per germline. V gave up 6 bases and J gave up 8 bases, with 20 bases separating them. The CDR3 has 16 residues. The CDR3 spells CASSSPGQGMYSPLHF. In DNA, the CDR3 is TGTGCCAGCAGCTCCCCCGGTCAGGGGATGTATTCACCCCTCCACTTT.

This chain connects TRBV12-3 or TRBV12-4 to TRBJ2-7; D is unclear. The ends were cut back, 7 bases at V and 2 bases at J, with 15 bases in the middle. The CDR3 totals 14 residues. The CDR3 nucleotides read TGTGCCAGCAAAACTCGACAAGGGACCTACGAGCAGTACTTC. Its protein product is CASKTRQGTYEQYF.

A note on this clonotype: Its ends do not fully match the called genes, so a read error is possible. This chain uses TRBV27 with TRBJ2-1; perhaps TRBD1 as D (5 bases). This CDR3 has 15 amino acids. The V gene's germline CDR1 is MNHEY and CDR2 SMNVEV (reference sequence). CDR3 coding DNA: TGTGCCGGCAGTTTTCAGGGCCCTGCCTACAATGAGCAGTTCTTC. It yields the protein CAGSFQGPAYNEQFF.

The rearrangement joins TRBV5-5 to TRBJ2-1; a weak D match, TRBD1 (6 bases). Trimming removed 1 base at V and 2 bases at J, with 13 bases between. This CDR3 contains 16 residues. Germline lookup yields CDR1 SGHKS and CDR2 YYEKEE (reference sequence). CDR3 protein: CASSLRVGGTYNEQFF. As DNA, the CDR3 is TGTGCCAGCAGCTTGCGGGTAGGGGGAACCTACAATGAGCAGTTCTTC.

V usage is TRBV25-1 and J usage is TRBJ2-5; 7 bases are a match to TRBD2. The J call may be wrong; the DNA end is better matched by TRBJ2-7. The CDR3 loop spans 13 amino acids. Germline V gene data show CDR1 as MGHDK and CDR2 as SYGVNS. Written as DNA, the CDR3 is TGTGCCAGCAGTAATCCGGGGGGCTACGAGCAGTACTTC. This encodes CASSNPGGYEQYF.

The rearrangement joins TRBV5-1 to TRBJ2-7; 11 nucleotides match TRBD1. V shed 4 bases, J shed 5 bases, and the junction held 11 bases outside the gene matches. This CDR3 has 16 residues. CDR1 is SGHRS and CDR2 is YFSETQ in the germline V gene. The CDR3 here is CASSQRHGQGAHEQYF. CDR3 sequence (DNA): TGCGCCAGCAGCCAGCGACATGGACAGGGGGCTCACGAGCAGTACTTC.

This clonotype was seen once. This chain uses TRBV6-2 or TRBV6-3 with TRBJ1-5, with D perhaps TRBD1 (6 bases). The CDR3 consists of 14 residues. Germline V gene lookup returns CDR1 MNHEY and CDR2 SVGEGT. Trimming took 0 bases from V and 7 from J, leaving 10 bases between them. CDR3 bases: TGTGCCAGCAGTTACTCGACAGGAACACAGCCCCAGCATTTT. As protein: CASSYSTGTQPQHF.

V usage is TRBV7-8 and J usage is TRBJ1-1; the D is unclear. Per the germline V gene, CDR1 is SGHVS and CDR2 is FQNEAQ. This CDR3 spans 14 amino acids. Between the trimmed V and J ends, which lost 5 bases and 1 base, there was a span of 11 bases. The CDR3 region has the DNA TGTGCCAGCAGCGTAGGGAGGTGGAACACTGAAGCTTTCTTT. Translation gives CASSVGRWNTEAFF. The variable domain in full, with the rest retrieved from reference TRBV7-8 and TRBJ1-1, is GAGVSQSPRYKVAKRGQDVALRCDPISGHVSLFWYQQALGQGPEFLTYFQNEAQLDKSGLPSDRFFAERPEGSVSTLKIQRTQQEDSAVYLCASSVGRWNTEAFFGQGTRLTVV.

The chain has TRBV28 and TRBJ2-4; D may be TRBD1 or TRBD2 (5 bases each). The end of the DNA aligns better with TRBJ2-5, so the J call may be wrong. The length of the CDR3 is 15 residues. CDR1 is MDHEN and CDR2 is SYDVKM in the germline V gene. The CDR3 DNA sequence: TGTGCCAGCAGTTGGGGCACTAGAGGGGACGAGACCCAGTACTTC. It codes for CASSWGTRGDETQYF.

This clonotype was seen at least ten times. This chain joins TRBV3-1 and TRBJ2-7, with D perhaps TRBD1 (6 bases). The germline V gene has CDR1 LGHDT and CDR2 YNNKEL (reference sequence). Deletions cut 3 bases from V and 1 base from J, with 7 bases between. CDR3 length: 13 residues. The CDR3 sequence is CASSHGQSYEQYF. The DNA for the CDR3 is TGTGCCAGCAGCCACGGACAGTCCTACGAGCAGTACTTC.